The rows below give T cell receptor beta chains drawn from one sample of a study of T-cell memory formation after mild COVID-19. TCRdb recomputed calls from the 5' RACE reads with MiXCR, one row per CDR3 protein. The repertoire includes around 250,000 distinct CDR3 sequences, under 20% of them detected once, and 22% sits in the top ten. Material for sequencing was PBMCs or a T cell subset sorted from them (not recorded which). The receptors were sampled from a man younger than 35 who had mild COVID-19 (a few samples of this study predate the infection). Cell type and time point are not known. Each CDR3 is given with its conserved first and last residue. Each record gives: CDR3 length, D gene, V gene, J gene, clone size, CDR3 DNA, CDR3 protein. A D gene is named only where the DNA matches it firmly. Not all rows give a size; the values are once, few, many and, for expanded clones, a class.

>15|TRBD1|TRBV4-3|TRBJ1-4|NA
TGCGCCAGCAGCCAGAGGGACAGGGGGCCTGAAAAACTGTTTTTT
CASSQRDRGPEKLFF
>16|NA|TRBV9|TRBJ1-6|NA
TGTGCCAGCAGCGTACCTCAACTGACGCCCAGTTCACCCCTCCACTTT
CASSVPQLTPSSPLHF
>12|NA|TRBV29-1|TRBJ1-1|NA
TGCAGCGTTGAACCAGGGTTAGTTGAAGCTTTCTTT
CSVEPGLVEAFF
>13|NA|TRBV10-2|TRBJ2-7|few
TGCGCCAGCAGTGAGTCGGGCGGGTACGAGCAGTACTTC
CASSESGGYEQYF
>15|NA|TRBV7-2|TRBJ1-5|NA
TGTGCCAGCAGCCTATGGGGGGCAGGCAATCAGCCCCAGCATTTT
CASSLWGAGNQPQHF
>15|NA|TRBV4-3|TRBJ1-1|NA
TGCGCCAGCAGCCAAAAGTATGCGGTTAACACTGAAGCTTTCTTT
CASSQKYAVNTEAFF
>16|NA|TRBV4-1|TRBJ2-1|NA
TGCGCCAGCAGCCAAGATCGGGAAGGGGGATACAATGAGCAGTTCTTC
CASSQDREGGYNEQFF
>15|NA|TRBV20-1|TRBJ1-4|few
TGCAGTGCTAGAGAGTGGGGGGCGGCTAATGAAAAACTGTTTTTT
CSAREWGAANEKLFF
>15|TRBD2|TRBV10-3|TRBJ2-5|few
TGTGCCATCAGTGAACAGCGGGGGCGAGGAGAGACCCAGTACTTC
CAISEQRGRGETQYF
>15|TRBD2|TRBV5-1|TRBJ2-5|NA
TGCGCCAGCAGTATCTTTCTAGCGGGGGGAGAGACCCAGTACTTC
CASSIFLAGGETQYF
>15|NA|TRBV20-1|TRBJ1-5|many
TGCAGTGCTAGCCGGGAGACCACGGGCAATCAGCCCCAGCATTTT
CSASRETTGNQPQHF
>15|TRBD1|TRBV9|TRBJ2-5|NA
TGTGCCAGCAGCGTAGCTCCAGACAGGGGAGAGACCCAGTACTTC
CASSVAPDRGETQYF
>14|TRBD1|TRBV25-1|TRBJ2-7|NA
TGTGCCACCAGTGGGGACAGGGGGTCCTACGAGCAGTACTTC
CATSGDRGSYEQYF
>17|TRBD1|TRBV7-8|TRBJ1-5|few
TGTGCCAGCAGCGAGGGTCCCGGGACAGGGGTTGGACAGCCCCAGCATTTT
CASSEGPGTGVGQPQHF
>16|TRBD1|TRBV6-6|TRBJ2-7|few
TGTGCCAGCAGTCTGACCCCGGGACAGGGGGCCGACGAGCAGTACTTC
CASSLTPGQGADEQYF
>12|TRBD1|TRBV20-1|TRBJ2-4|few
TGCAGTGCCGATAACAGGGGACACATTCAGTACTTC
CSADNRGHIQYF
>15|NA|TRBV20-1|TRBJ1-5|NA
TGCAGTGCTAGAGCCCCCGGACAGCGGGTTAGGGCCCAGCATTTT
CSARAPGQRVRAQHF
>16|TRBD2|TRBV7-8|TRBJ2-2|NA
TGTGCCAGCAGCTACCCCGGGACTAGTCTTCCCGGGGAGCTGTTTTTT
CASSYPGTSLPGELFF
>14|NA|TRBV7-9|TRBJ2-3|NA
TGTGCCAGCGGCCCGGCGGGGCGGACGGATACGCAGTATTTT
CASGPAGRTDTQYF
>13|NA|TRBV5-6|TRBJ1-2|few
TGTGCCAGCAGCTCCCCCCCGTATCCTGGCTACACCTTC
CASSSPPYPGYTF
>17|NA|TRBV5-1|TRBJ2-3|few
TGCGCCAGCAGCGGGCCTTGGGGGGTGTCTAGCACAGATACGCAGTATTTT
CASSGPWGVSSTDTQYF
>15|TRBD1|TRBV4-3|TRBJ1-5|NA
TGCGCCAGCAGCCAAGGCCGACAGGGTAGTCAGCCCCAGCATTTT
CASSQGRQGSQPQHF
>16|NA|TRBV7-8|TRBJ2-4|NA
TGTGCCAGCAGCTTAGTCGCAGGGAAACCCAAAAACATTCAGTACTTC
CASSLVAGKPKNIQYF
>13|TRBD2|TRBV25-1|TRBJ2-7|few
TGTGCCAGCAGTCAAGCGGGGGCTTACGAGCAGTACTTC
CASSQAGAYEQYF